Shown below are 25 T cell receptor beta chains from a single sample sequenced in a study of blood T cell repertoires in COVID-19. Using immunoSEQ multiplex PCR, the repertoire was profiled, and TCRdb retains in-frame clones only, with some absent. This table holds about 130,000 clones, roughly 88% found once. The sequencing sample was made of peripheral blood. Receptors originate from a woman of 80 years or more with acute or convalescent COVID-19.

The chain links TRBV7-2 to TRBJ1-5; no firm D call. With 1 base removed from V and 6 bases from J, the gap between germline ends came to 13 bases. This CDR3 is built from 15 residues. The germline V gene encodes CDR1 SGHTA and CDR2 FQGNSA. CDR3 in amino acids: CASSLDRVPSQPQHF. CDR3 sequence (DNA): TGTGCCAGCAGCTTAGATCGGGTCCCTAGTCAGCCCCAGCATTTT.

This chain uses TRBV12-3 or TRBV12-4 with TRBJ1-1, with D perhaps matching TRBD1 (6 bases). The CDR3 extends over 13 amino acids. V lost 9 bases to trimming and J lost 6 bases, with 17 bases between them. For the CDR3, the DNA is TGTGCCAGTACCAGAGGGGGGGTCTCTGAAGCTTTCTTT. This codes for CASTRGGVSEAFF.

The chain employs TRBV4-1 and TRBJ2-7; weak D call: TRBD2 (6 bases). This CDR3 comprises 14 residues. Germline V gene lookup returns CDR1 MGHRA and CDR2 YSYEKL. V shed 0 bases and J shed 1 base, with 7 bases lying between them. The CDR3 DNA reads as TGCGCCAGCAGCCAAGATCGGGGGTCCTACGAGCAGTACTTC. This encodes CASSQDRGSYEQYF.

The V and J genes are TRBV24-1 and TRBJ1-3; a weak D match, TRBD1 (6 bases). Trimming took off 10 bases at V and 9 bases at J, with 15 bases between the two ends. The germline V gene has CDR1 KGHDR and CDR2 SFDVKD. The CDR3 contains 12 residues. In DNA, the CDR3 is TGTGCCACAATGGACAGTTTAATCACCATATATTTT. This sequence encodes CATMDSLITIYF.

The chain joins TRBV5-5 to TRBJ1-6, with a tentative D call TRBD1 (5 bases). Germline V gene lookup returns CDR1 SGHKS and CDR2 YYEKEE (reference sequence). The CDR3 consists of 13 residues. Trimming removed 5 bases from V and 9 bases from J, with 12 bases in between. The CDR3 region is CASSSPGRSPLHF. CDR3 DNA sequence: TGTGCCAGCAGTTCTCCAGGGCGTTCACCCCTCCACTTT.

This chain joins TRBV5-1 and TRBJ2-3, with 12 bases that match TRBD1. Germline V gene lookup returns CDR1 SGHRS and CDR2 YFSETQ. CDR3 length: 15 amino acids. J lost 6 bases, V lost 4 bases, and 6 bases had no gene match. This chain's CDR3 is CASSGGTGGRDTQYF. CDR3 sequence (DNA): TGCGCCAGCAGCGGGGGGACAGGGGGCCGGGATACGCAGTATTTT. The full variable domain, in which reference TRBV5-1 and TRBJ2-3 provide the parts outside the CDR3, is KAGVTQTPRYLIKTRGQQVTLSCSPISGHRSVSWYQQTPGQGLQFLFEYFSETQRNKGNFPGRFSGRQFSNSRSEMNVSTLELGDSALYLCASSGGTGGRDTQYFGPGTRLTVL.

The chain is built from TRBV10-3 and TRBJ2-3; TRBD1 is a possible D gene (6 bases). The CDR3 runs to 17 residues. Germline V CDR1 and CDR2: ENHRY, SYGVKD. The ends were cut back, 6 bases at V and 0 bases at J, with 19 bases in the middle. The DNA for the CDR3 is TGTGCCATCAGCCCCGGCGTAGGACAGTCTAGCACAGATACGCAGTATTTT. This sequence encodes CAISPGVGQSSTDTQYF.

This chain links TRBV10-3 with TRBJ1-3; possible D gene TRBD1, 6 bases. V lost 8 bases and J 0 bases, leaving 14 bases between the germline ends. CDR3 size: 15 residues. Germline assignment: CDR1 ENHRY and CDR2 SYGVKD. The CDR3 nucleotides are TGTGCCATCGGGGAAAGGGGGACCTCTGGAAACACCATATATTTT. Its protein is CAIGERGTSGNTIYF.

The chain employs TRBV27 and TRBJ1-2; possible D gene TRBD1, 5 bases. Per germline, CDR1 MNHEY and CDR2 SMNVEV (reference sequence). The CDR3 has 14 amino acids. Trimming pared 0 bases from V and 6 bases from J, leaving 11 bases between. CDR3 protein: CASSLSRREHGYTF. The CDR3 DNA sequence: TGTGCCAGCAGTTTATCCCGCAGGGAACATGGCTACACCTTC.

J is TRBJ1-6 and V is TRBV5-5, with D maybe TRBD1 (6 bases). Germline assignment: CDR1 SGHKS and CDR2 YYEKEE (reference sequence). The length of the CDR3 is 14 residues. V gave up 0 bases and J gave up 10 bases, with 11 bases separating them. CDR3 DNA sequence: TGTGCCAGCAGCTTGGCAGGGGAGAGGTCACCCCTCCACTTT. Encoded protein: CASSLAGERSPLHF. Based on the CDR3 plus reference TRBV5-5 and TRBJ1-6, the full variable domain is DAGVTQSPTHLIKTRGQQVTLRCSPISGHKSVSWYQQVLGQGPQFIFQYYEKEERGRGNFPDRFSARQFPNYSSELNVNALLLGDSALYLCASSLAGERSPLHFGNGTRLTVT.

In nucleotides, the CDR3 is TGCGCCAGCAGCCCGACCGGGTTGACGCCTGGAAACACCATATATTTT. Amino acids: CASSPTGLTPGNTIYF. This sequence joins TRBV5-1 and TRBJ1-3; D gene unclear. CDR1 is SGHRS, CDR2 YFSETQ, per germline. The CDR3 loop spans 16 amino acids. Between the trimmed V and J ends, which lost 4 bases and 2 bases, there was a span of 16 bases.

This clone appeared a single time. V gene TRBV7-2 combines with J gene TRBJ2-5, with D unclear. The V gene lost 5 bases and the J gene lost 0 bases, with 4 bases spanning the gap. From germline, CDR1 is SGHTA and CDR2 FQGNSA. The CDR3 extends over 12 amino acids. For the CDR3, the DNA is TGTGCCAGCAGCCCGTACCAAGAGACCCAGTACTTC. Translating it yields CASSPYQETQYF.

The chain uses TRBV7-9 and TRBJ1-1, with no clear D. The CDR3 is 13 residues long. The V and J ends lost 1 base and 5 bases respectively, with 8 bases between them. Germline V gene data show CDR1 as SEHNR and CDR2 as FQNEAQ (reference sequence). The CDR3 sequence: CASSLGQETEAFF. CDR3 nucleotide sequence: TGTGCCAGCAGCTTAGGTCAGGAAACTGAAGCTTTCTTT.

This chain links TRBV29-1 with TRBJ1-6; 9 positions match TRBD1. Germline V gene data show CDR1 as SQVTM and CDR2 as ANQGSEA. The CDR3 has 12 amino acids. V lost 4 bases to trimming and J lost 8 bases; unmatched junction nucleotides: 0. In DNA form, the CDR3 reads TGCAGCGTTGGGGACAGGGATTCACCCCTCCACTTT. This codes for CSVGDRDSPLHF.

V and J are TRBV9 and TRBJ2-3; D uncertain. The CDR3 runs 15 residues. Trimming cost V 4 bases and J 0 bases, with 12 bases left between them. Germline V CDR1 and CDR2: SGDLS, YYNGEE. CDR3 DNA: TGTGCCAGCAGCTCACACCCAGGTAGCACAGATACGCAGTATTTT. Translating it yields CASSSHPGSTDTQYF. Full variable domain (remainder filled in from reference TRBV9 and TRBJ2-3): DSGVTQTPKHLITATGQRVTLRCSPRSGDLSVYWYQQSLDQGLQFLIQYYNGEERAKGNILERFSAQQFPDLHSELNLSSLELGDSALYFCASSSHPGSTDTQYFGPGTRLTVL.

This chain links TRBV6-5 with TRBJ1-2; TRBD1 matches at 9 bases. The germline gives CDR1 MNHEY, CDR2 SVGAGI. The CDR3 loop spans 13 amino acids. After removal of 6 bases from V and 6 bases from J, the junction contained 5 bases not matched to a gene. The DNA for the CDR3 is TGTGCCAGCAGGGGGACAGGGTCTAATGGCTACACCTTC. Its translation is CASRGTGSNGYTF.

This clone turned up a few times. This chain uses TRBV6-2 or TRBV6-3 with TRBJ1-4, with 8 bases fitting TRBD1. In germline, CDR1 is MNHEY, CDR2 SVGEGT. This CDR3 has 14 amino acids. The V gene end was trimmed by 5 bases and the J gene end by 6 bases; junction bases not matched to a gene: 5. The CDR3 DNA follows: TGTGCCAGCAGTCAGGGGGCCGTTCATGAAAAACTGTTTTTT. Its protein is CASSQGAVHEKLFF.

The chain combines TRBV7-9 with TRBJ1-1, with D uncertain. CDR1 and CDR2 from the germline V gene are SEHNR and FQNEAQ (reference sequence). With 2 bases removed from V and 10 bases from J, the gap between germline ends came to 11 bases. CDR3 length: 12 residues. In nucleotides, the CDR3 is TGTGCCAGCAGCTTAAACGTAGCGGGAGCTTTCTTT. Translation: CASSLNVAGAFF.

The genes are TRBV19 and TRBJ2-5; 9 bases are a match to TRBD1. The V gene's germline CDR1 is LNHDA and CDR2 SQIVND (reference sequence). With V trimmed by 4 bases and J by 4 bases, 7 bases remained unmatched. The CDR3 has 15 residues. The CDR3 nucleotides are TGTGCCAGTAGTACAACCGGACAGGGGCGAGAGACCCAGTACTTC. It is translated as CASSTTGQGRETQYF.

V gene TRBV12-3 or TRBV12-4 combines with J gene TRBJ1-4; D not certain. V was clipped by 1 base and J by 11 bases, with 11 bases between them. The CDR3 loop spans 13 amino acids. The CDR3 spells CASSLGGRFKLFF. The CDR3 DNA is TGTGCCAGCAGTTTAGGCGGGCGGTTTAAACTGTTTTTT.

The chain joins TRBV2 to TRBJ2-3; D possibly corresponds to TRBD2 (6 bases). This CDR3 comprises 17 residues. Per the germline V gene, CDR1 is SNHLY and CDR2 is FYNNEI. V lost 4 bases and J lost 4, with 21 bases in between. The CDR3 DNA is TGTGCCAGCAGTGTAGTCAAGACGGGGGTGCGCTCAGATACGCAGTATTTT. Translating gives CASSVVKTGVRSDTQYF.

This rearrangement joins TRBV19 to TRBJ1-6, with 10 positions matching TRBD1. CDR3 size: 15 residues. V was clipped by 1 base and J by 9 bases; unmatched bases: 3. CDR1 and CDR2 (germline): LNHDA, SQIVND (reference sequence). CDR3 region: CASSIAGQGGSPLHF. CDR3 bases: TGTGCCAGTAGTATAGCCGGACAGGGGGGTTCACCCCTCCACTTT.

The chain joins TRBV29-1 to TRBJ2-7; 10 bases agree with TRBD1. V lost 5 bases to trimming and J lost 5 bases; unmatched junction nucleotides: 6. This CDR3 has 13 residues. The germline V gene encodes CDR1 SQVTM and CDR2 ANQGSEA. CDR3 bases: TGCAGCGTTCGGACAGGGGGGGGGAACGAGCAGTACTTC. Translated: CSVRTGGGNEQYF.

This CDR3 reads CASSVGVTDTQYF. The CDR3 region has the DNA TGTGCCAGCAGCGTCGGAGTGACGGATACGCAGTATTTT. This chain connects TRBV7-2 to TRBJ2-3; D unclear. The germline gives CDR1 SGHTA, CDR2 FQGNSA. The CDR3 is made up of 13 amino acids. The V and J ends lost 5 bases and 6 bases respectively, with 12 bases between them.

The V and J genes are TRBV19 and TRBJ1-5; D remains unclear. V was pared by 8 bases and J by 2 bases, with 13 bases between. The CDR3 consists of 14 residues. The germline V gene has CDR1 LNHDA and CDR2 SQIVND (reference sequence). The CDR3 bases are TGTGCCAGTCAGGCAGGCTATGGCAATCAGCCCCAGCATTTT. Translation: CASQAGYGNQPQHF.